Listed here are 16 T cell receptor beta chains from one sample, sequenced in a study of T cell repertoires in cytomegalovirus infection (dated by TCRdb to the late 2010s). TCRdb names Illumina HiSeq 1500 as the instrument used. Through fastp at Q25 and MiXCR, TCRdb rebuilt clones from the public reads, retaining in-frame beta chains. Rows are unified per CDR3 protein, each entry keeping the most common DNA and genes. In all, the sample holds around 260,000 distinct CDR3 sequences, and roughly 24% of those were seen once. About 14% of the sample comes from the top ten. Sequenced sample: PBMCs. Receptor source: a human donor in good health (CMV status not recorded). Some clones in this sample may be carry-over from other donors' samples.

V and J are TRBV7-9 and TRBJ1-1, with a weak D call TRBD1 (5 bases). Deletions cut 4 bases from V and 5 bases from J, with 14 bases between. Germline-derived CDR1 and CDR2 are SEHNR and FQNEAQ (reference sequence). CDR3 length: 14 amino acids. In nucleotides, the CDR3 is TGTGCCAGCAGCTCGTGGGGGGAGGGAACTGAAGCTTTCTTT. This translates into CASSSWGEGTEAFF.

This clonotype was seen many times. V usage is TRBV28 and J usage is TRBJ2-7; 7 nucleotides match TRBD1. Trimming cost V 6 bases and J 7 bases; bases outside gene matches: 9. CDR3 length: 13 residues. CDR1 is MDHEN and CDR2 is SYDVKM in the germline V gene. CDR3 sequence (DNA): TGTGCCAGCAGACTTACAGGGGATTGGGAGCAGTACTTC. Residues: CASRLTGDWEQYF.

This clonotype occurred many times. In DNA form, the CDR3 reads TGTGCCAGCAGCCCACCCGAGACAGGGAACTATGGCTACACCTTC. This translates into CASSPPETGNYGYTF. The J gene is TRBJ1-2, the V gene TRBV7-8; 7 positions agree with TRBD1. Germline CDR1 reads SGHVS; CDR2 reads FQNEAQ. Trimming cost V 5 bases and J 2 bases; bases outside gene matches: 8. The CDR3 is 15 amino acids. Full variable domain (missing parts from reference TRBV7-8 and TRBJ1-2): GAGVSQSPRYKVAKRGQDVALRCDPISGHVSLFWYQQALGQGPEFLTYFQNEAQLDKSGLPSDRFFAERPEGSVSTLKIQRTQQEDSAVYLCASSPPETGNYGYTFGSGTRLTVV.

This clonotype was recorded at least ten times. This chain joins TRBV7-2 and TRBJ2-7; TRBD2 might be the D (6 bases). This CDR3 spans 16 amino acids. CDR1 and CDR2 from the germline V gene are SGHTA and FQGNSA. The germline V and J ends were trimmed by 0 bases and 0 bases, with 12 bases remaining between them. The CDR3 protein is CASSLALAMSSYEQYF. Written as DNA, the CDR3 is TGTGCCAGCAGCTTAGCGCTAGCGATGAGCTCCTACGAGCAGTACTTC.

This clonotype has more than one count but fewer than ten. The chain has TRBV4-1 and TRBJ2-1, with 13 bases matching TRBD2. The germline gives CDR1 MGHRA, CDR2 YSYEKL. After removal of 4 bases from V and 6 bases from J, the junction contained 12 bases not matched to a gene. The CDR3 spans 18 residues. The CDR3 DNA reads as TGCGCCAGCAGCCCCATTCCTCGCGGGACTAGCGGGGTCAATGAGCAGTTCTTC. Protein: CASSPIPRGTSGVNEQFF.

The table lists this clonotype with many counts. The chain carries TRBV7-2 and TRBJ2-5; no clear D. The CDR3 has 14 amino acids. Germline loops: CDR1 SGHTA, CDR2 FQGNSA. The V end lost 8 bases, the J end lost 5 bases, and 18 bases lay between the germline ends. The CDR3 reads CASGPQFPRETQYF. The CDR3 DNA follows: TGTGCCAGCGGACCACAGTTCCCGCGGGAGACCCAGTACTTC.

This clonotype was seen repeatedly, ten times or more. This chain joins TRBV27 and TRBJ1-5; D remains ambiguous. V shed 2 bases and J shed 2 bases, with 10 bases lying between them. The CDR3 is 15 residues long. Germline CDR1 and CDR2: MNHEY and SMNVEV (reference sequence). The CDR3 reads CASSLGWVGNQPQHF. The CDR3 DNA sequence: TGTGCCAGCAGTTTAGGGTGGGTGGGCAATCAGCCCCAGCATTTT.

This clonotype has at least ten counts. The CDR3 sequence is CASSLRGVADTQYF. CDR3 DNA: TGTGCCAGCAGCTTGCGGGGAGTGGCAGATACGCAGTATTTT. This chain connects TRBV7-2 to TRBJ2-3, with D possibly being TRBD2 (6 bases). The germline gives CDR1 SGHTA, CDR2 FQGNSA. The CDR3 sequence is 14 residues long. V was clipped by 3 bases and J by 4 bases, with 11 bases between them.

The rearrangement joins TRBV15 to TRBJ2-2, with TRBD1 identical over 7 bases. After removal of 3 bases from V and 4 bases from J, the junction contained 5 bases not matched to a gene. Germline CDR1 is LNHNV and CDR2 is YYDKDF (reference sequence). The CDR3 has 15 residues. CDR3 in DNA: TGTGCCACCAGCAGGGGGGACAGATTCACCGGGGAGCTGTTTTTT. This codes for CATSRGDRFTGELFF.

The genes are TRBV2 and TRBJ2-4, with 7 bases that match TRBD1. This CDR3 has 15 residues. J lost 1 base, V lost 6 bases, and 6 bases had no gene match. Germline V gene sequence: CDR1 SNHLY, CDR2 FYNNEI. The CDR3 region has the DNA TGTGCCAGCAGGAGAGGGGGCGCGGCCAAAAACATTCAGTACTTC. Its translation: CASRRGGAAKNIQYF.

This chain joins TRBV11-2 and TRBJ1-2; D may be TRBD1 (6 bases). This CDR3 spans 15 amino acids. Trimming left V 5 bases short and J 4 bases short, with 17 bases between. Per germline, CDR1 SGHAT and CDR2 FQNNGV. CDR3 region: CASSTTVGGGYGYTF. CDR3 in DNA: TGTGCCAGCAGCACTACGGTCGGAGGGGGCTATGGCTACACCTTC. Full variable domain (remainder filled in from reference TRBV11-2 and TRBJ1-2): EAGVAQSPRYKIIEKRQSVAFWCNPISGHATLYWYQQILGQGPKLLIQFQNNGVVDDSQLPKDRFSAERLKGVDSTLKIQPAKLEDSAVYLCASSTTVGGGYGYTFGSGTRLTVV.

The table lists this clonotype with many counts. This chain's CDR3 is CASTTTGGTYNEQFF. The CDR3 DNA reads as TGTGCCAGCACCACGACAGGGGGCACTTACAATGAGCAGTTCTTC. The rearrangement links TRBV2 to TRBJ2-1; 10 nucleotides align to TRBD1. Per the germline V gene, CDR1 is SNHLY and CDR2 is FYNNEI. The CDR3 length is 15 residues. Unmatched junction bases numbered 7, after V lost 7 bases and J lost 4 bases.

This clonotype was picked up a small number of times. This chain joins TRBV12-3 or TRBV12-4 and TRBJ1-1; D not certain. The CDR3 runs to 14 residues. V lost 5 bases and J lost 0, with 10 bases in between. Here the CDR3 DNA reads TGTGCCAGCAGTCCCCGGACCCTGAACACTGAAGCTTTCTTT. This gives the protein CASSPRTLNTEAFF.

In DNA, the CDR3 is TGCAGTGCCCGGCGACTAGCGGGACAGTACAATGAGCAGTTCTTC. Its translation: CSARRLAGQYNEQFF. This chain joins TRBV20-1 and TRBJ2-1, with 11 bases lining up with TRBD2. This CDR3 is 15 amino acids long. J was trimmed by 4 bases and V by 6 bases; bases with no gene match: 8. Germline CDR1 is DFQATT and CDR2 is SNEGSKA (reference sequence).

This clonotype was seen ten or more times. This chain joins TRBV6-1 and TRBJ1-1; a weak D match, TRBD1 (6 bases). The length of the CDR3 is 14 residues. The V end lost 8 bases, the J end lost 1 base, and 14 bases lay between the germline ends. Germline loops: CDR1 MNHNS, CDR2 SASEGT. The CDR3 region is CASGNRVGNTEAFF. In DNA form, the CDR3 reads TGTGCCAGCGGAAACAGGGTAGGGAACACTGAAGCTTTCTTT.

The table lists this clonotype with a few counts. This chain joins TRBV14 and TRBJ2-4; 9 bases are a match to TRBD2. The CDR3 consists of 16 residues. Looked up from germline, CDR1 is SGHDN and CDR2 is FVKESK. Trimming removed 4 bases from V and 6 bases from J; junction bases left unmatched: 10. The CDR3 here is CASSPRGGRGGNIQYF. The CDR3 DNA reads as TGTGCCAGCAGCCCACGCGGCGGGAGGGGAGGAAACATTCAGTACTTC.